The next 4 T cell receptor beta chains were all read from a single sample in a study of T cell responses to AZD1222 COVID-19 vaccine. TCRdb's copy holds only in-frame clones and misses some; the assay was immunoSEQ multiplex PCR. The profile shows 85,000 to 100,000 clones, about 89% of them singletons. This specimen consisted of peripheral blood, obtained 28 days after the second AZD1222 dose. The receptors shown here come from an adult who received the AZD1222 COVID-19 vaccine.

This chain connects TRBV12-3 or TRBV12-4 to TRBJ2-1; D call uncertain. Trimming shortened V by 7 bases and J by 7 bases, and 8 bases separated the two germline ends. The CDR3 runs 11 residues. CDR3 region: CASTLWNEQFF. DNA for the CDR3: TGTGCCAGCACCCTCTGGAATGAGCAGTTCTTC.

V usage is TRBV6-5 and J usage is TRBJ1-6; the D gene is possibly TRBD1 (5 bases). Per germline, CDR1 MNHEY and CDR2 SVGAGI. This CDR3 comprises 15 residues. V lost 0 bases and J 6 bases, leaving 9 bases between the germline ends. The CDR3 protein is CASSYSDIINSPLHF. Here the CDR3 DNA reads TGTGCCAGCAGTTACTCGGACATTATTAATTCACCCCTCCACTTT.

This clone was seen once. The chain has TRBV5-1 and TRBJ1-4; D is unclear. V gave up 2 bases and J gave up 2 bases, with 7 bases separating them. The CDR3 contains 14 residues. The germline gives CDR1 SGHRS, CDR2 YFSETQ. CDR3 DNA sequence: TGCGCCAGCAGCTTCGATTTTACTAATGAAAAACTGTTTTTT. Translated: CASSFDFTNEKLFF.

CDR3 in DNA: TGTGCCAGCAGTGAAGCGCGGATGTCTGGAAACACCATATATTTT. Translating it yields CASSEARMSGNTIYF. The V gene is TRBV2, the J gene TRBJ1-3; the D is unclear. This CDR3 region has 15 residues. Trimming cost V 0 bases and J 1 base, with 7 bases left between them. Germline lookup yields CDR1 SNHLY and CDR2 FYNNEI.